This T cell receptor beta chain derives from a study of cytomegalovirus exposure and HLA in healthy donors. General study results and limits: Another analysis was done later, and it associated roughly 15,000 TCR beta sequences with HLA alleles at 0.05 false discovery rate. TCR beta chains numbering 150 to 200 were designated cytomegalovirus-associated. With later analysis, a missense DCLRE1C variant became linked to TCR beta V- and J-gene trimming.

It was with 60 Vbeta and 13 Jbeta primers that the PCR ran. The data were produced by immunoSEQ multiplex PCR, yet TCRdb's version contains in-frame clones alone and is incomplete. The table lists about 140,000 clones, 77% of them singletons. Remarks on this clone: Its antigen is unidentified.

Germline CDR1 reads ENHRY; CDR2 reads SYGVKD. With V trimmed by 0 bases and J by 3 bases, 7 bases remained unmatched. The CDR3 is 16 residues long. The sequence was obtained from a female donor in good health and CMV-seronegative. The chain is built from TRBV10-3 and TRBJ2-7; 8 nucleotides align to TRBD2. The sequencing sample was made of PBMCs. The CDR3 is CAISESGLAGVYEQYF. For the CDR3, the DNA is TGTGCCATCAGTGAGTCAGGGCTAGCGGGTGTCTACGAGCAGTACTTC.